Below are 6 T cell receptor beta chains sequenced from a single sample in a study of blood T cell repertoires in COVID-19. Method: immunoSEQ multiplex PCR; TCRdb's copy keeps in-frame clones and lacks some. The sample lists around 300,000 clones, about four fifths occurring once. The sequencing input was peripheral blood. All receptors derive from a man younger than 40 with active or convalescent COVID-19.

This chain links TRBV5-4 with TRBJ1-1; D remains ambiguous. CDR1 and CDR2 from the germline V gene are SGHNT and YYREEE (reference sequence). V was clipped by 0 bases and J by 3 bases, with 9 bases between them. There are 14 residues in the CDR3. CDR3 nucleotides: TGTGCCAGCAGCTTGGGGAGGCGACACACTGAAGCTTTCTTT. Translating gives CASSLGRRHTEAFF.

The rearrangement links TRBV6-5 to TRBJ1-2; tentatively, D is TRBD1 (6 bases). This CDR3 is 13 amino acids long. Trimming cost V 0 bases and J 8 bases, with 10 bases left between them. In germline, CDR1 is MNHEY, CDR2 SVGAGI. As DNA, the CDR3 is TGTGCCAGCAGTTACTCCACAGGGAACGGCTACACCTTC. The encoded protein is CASSYSTGNGYTF.

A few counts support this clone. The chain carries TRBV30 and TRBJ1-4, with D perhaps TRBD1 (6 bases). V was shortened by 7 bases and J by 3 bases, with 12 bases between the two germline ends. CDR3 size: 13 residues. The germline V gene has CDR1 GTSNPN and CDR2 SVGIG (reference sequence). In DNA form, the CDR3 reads TGTGCCTTACAGGGAGCGCCTAATGAAAAACTGTTTTTT. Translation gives CALQGAPNEKLFF.

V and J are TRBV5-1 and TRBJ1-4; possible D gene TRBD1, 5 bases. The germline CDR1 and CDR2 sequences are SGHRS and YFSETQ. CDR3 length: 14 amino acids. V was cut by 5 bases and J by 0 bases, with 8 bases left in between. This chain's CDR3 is CASSSGSTNEKLFF. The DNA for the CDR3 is TGCGCCAGCAGTTCAGGGTCAACTAATGAAAAACTGTTTTTT.

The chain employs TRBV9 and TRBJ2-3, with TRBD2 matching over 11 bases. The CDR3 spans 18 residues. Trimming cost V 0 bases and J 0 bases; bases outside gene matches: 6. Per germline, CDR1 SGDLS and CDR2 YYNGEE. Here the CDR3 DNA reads TGTGCCAGCAGCGTAGGGACTAGCGGGTCTTCTAGCACAGATACGCAGTATTTT. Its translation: CASSVGTSGSSSTDTQYF.

The CDR3 here is CASRPPPQRGSPLHF. CDR3 DNA sequence: TGTGCCAGCCGACCCCCCCCTCAACGGGGTTCACCCCTCCACTTT. The genes are TRBV6-5 and TRBJ1-6; unclear D gene. This CDR3 spans 15 amino acids. Germline loops: CDR1 MNHEY, CDR2 SVGAGI. The V end lost 8 bases, the J end lost 9 bases, and 20 bases lay between the germline ends.